This T cell receptor (beta chain) was observed in a study of blood T cell repertoires in COVID-19. At the level of the study: T cells, B-cell-depleted T cells, or PBMCs provided the cDNA or gDNA that served as material.

How the authors handled the data: It was from reference gene primer amplification that nucleated cell counts were estimated. The method was immunoSEQ multiplex PCR; TCRdb's version includes in-frame clones alone and lacks a portion of them. The V and J calls and clone size are taken from that table; D and trimming were inferred from the DNA. The data hold around 67,000 clones, with approximately 82% observed a single time. Germline-derived CDR1 and CDR2 are SGHTA and FQGNSA. This CDR3 is 13 amino acids long. With 5 bases removed from V and 1 base from J, the gap between germline ends came to 8 bases.

The source of this sequence is a man aged 50-60 years with active COVID-19. The material sequenced was peripheral blood. V gene TRBV7-2 combines with J gene TRBJ1-1, with D hard to call. The DNA for the CDR3 is TGTGCCAGCAGCGTAACTTGGAACACTGAAGCTTTCTTT. This encodes CASSVTWNTEAFF.